This T cell receptor beta chain was captured by sequencing in a study of blood T cell repertoires in COVID-19. Study-wide background: T cells, B-cell-depleted T cells, or PBMCs provided the cDNA or gDNA that served as material.

Assay: immunoSEQ multiplex PCR; the TCRdb copy retains only in-frame clones and omits some. Here the sample spans fewer than 35,000 clones, over 85% being singletons. Per germline, CDR1 SGHRS and CDR2 YFSETQ. The CDR3 has 19 residues. J gave up 0 bases and V 4 bases, and 13 bases lay outside the gene matches. The sequencing sample was made of peripheral blood. The sequence derives from a man in his 70s with active or convalescent COVID-19. This rearrangement joins TRBV5-1 to TRBJ2-1; the match to TRBD2 covers 10 bases. The CDR3 loop is CASSPRASGGPSSYNEQFF. The DNA for the CDR3 is TGCGCCAGCAGCCCAAGGGCTAGCGGGGGACCCAGCTCCTACAATGAGCAGTTCTTC.